The entry below gives a single T cell receptor (beta chain) sequence along with its context. Its target is unknown. V gave up 5 bases and J gave up 9 bases, with 11 bases separating them. The length of the CDR3 is 12 residues. CDR1 and CDR2 from the germline V gene are SEHNR and FQNEAQ (reference sequence). Into CD45RA+ naive and CD45RA-negative memory subsets, the CD4+ cells were split. The sample originates from a study of shared clonotypes between healthy human individuals. Regarding the study as a whole: A small donor pool kept down the genetic and exposure-history diversity that was represented.

Assay: immunoSEQ multiplex PCR; the TCRdb copy retains only in-frame clones and omits some. This table has 2 million to 2.5 million clones, around 95% appearing once. This clonotype originated in a man in his late teens or twenties in good health. This chain joins TRBV7-9 and TRBJ2-1, with D tentatively TRBD2 (5 bases). What was sequenced was naive CD4+ T cells sorted from blood. Indicated subset: CD45RA+ positively selected. The CDR3 reads CASSQDSSEQFF. CDR3 DNA sequence: TGTGCCAGCAGCCAGGACTCATCTGAGCAGTTCTTC.